The 3 T cell receptor beta chains reported below all come from one sample, sequenced in a study of T cells in Graves' hyperthyroidism and ophthalmopathy. Authors of the study amplified TCR beta CDR3 regions from RNA transcripts. The HTBI primer set drove a first-round RT-PCR of the TCR CDR3. TCRdb used MiXCR to reprocess the multiplex PCR reads, holding one entry per CDR3 protein. Of over 300,000 distinct CDR3 sequences in the sample, about an eighth were seen once. The specimen sequenced was blood. The receptors originated from a woman aged 40 to 50 with Graves' ophthalmopathy.

The table lists this clonotype with many counts. The genes are TRBV5-1 and TRBJ1-1; 8 bases line up with TRBD1. This CDR3 comprises 14 residues. V lost 6 bases, J lost 4 bases, and 8 bases stayed unmatched. The V gene's germline CDR1 is SGHRS and CDR2 YFSETQ. Written as DNA, the CDR3 is TGCGCCAGCACCCTGACAGGGGATCTCACTGAAGCTTTCTTT. Translation gives CASTLTGDLTEAFF.

The chain employs TRBV27 and TRBJ2-2; a possible D gene is TRBD2 (5 bases). Trimming pared 2 bases from V and 1 base from J, leaving 17 bases between. This CDR3 comprises 18 residues. Looked up from germline, CDR1 is MNHEY and CDR2 is SMNVEV (reference sequence). The CDR3 DNA follows: TGTGCCAGCAGTTTAGATAGTACGACTACCCAGAACACCGGGGAGCTGTTTTTT. As protein: CASSLDSTTTQNTGELFF.

This clonotype was recorded many times. The chain employs TRBV6-1 and TRBJ1-2; 8 nucleotides match TRBD1. The J segment lost 1 base and the V segment lost 5 bases, leaving 3 bases of the junction unmatched. Germline CDR1 reads MNHNS; CDR2 reads SASEGT. The CDR3 has 14 residues. The CDR3 coding sequence is TGTGCCAGCAGTTTGACAGGGGATAACTATGGCTACACCTTC. It specifies CASSLTGDNYGYTF.